This TCR beta chain was profiled in a study of blood T cell repertoires in COVID-19. Study as a whole: Samples of COVID-19 (acute and convalescent) were obtained from the United States, Italy and Spain. The analysed material was cDNA or gDNA that came from T cells, B-cell-depleted T cells, or PBMCs.

Germline V gene lookup returns CDR1 SGHVS and CDR2 FNYEAQ. The length of the CDR3 is 17 residues. V was shortened by 4 bases and J by 0 bases, with 16 bases between the two germline ends. Enrollment of patients from Seattle took place during active infection, with longitudinal follow-up. Methods used by the authors: Nucleated cell counts were estimated from reference gene primer amplification. This table comes from immunoSEQ multiplex PCR, and its TCRdb copy is limited to in-frame clones, with some not included. That table is the source of V, J and clone size, and D and trimming were worked out from the DNA. Here the sample spans roughly 380,000 clones, about 88% being singletons.

This rearrangement joins TRBV7-6 to TRBJ2-1, with D perhaps TRBD2 (6 bases). The sequence was obtained from a woman aged 40 to 50 with COVID-19, enrolled during active disease. The sample taken for sequencing was peripheral blood. CDR3 nucleotides: TGTGCCAGCAGCTCCTTCTCCGGGACTTTCTCCTACAATGAGCAGTTCTTC. This translates into CASSSFSGTFSYNEQFF.